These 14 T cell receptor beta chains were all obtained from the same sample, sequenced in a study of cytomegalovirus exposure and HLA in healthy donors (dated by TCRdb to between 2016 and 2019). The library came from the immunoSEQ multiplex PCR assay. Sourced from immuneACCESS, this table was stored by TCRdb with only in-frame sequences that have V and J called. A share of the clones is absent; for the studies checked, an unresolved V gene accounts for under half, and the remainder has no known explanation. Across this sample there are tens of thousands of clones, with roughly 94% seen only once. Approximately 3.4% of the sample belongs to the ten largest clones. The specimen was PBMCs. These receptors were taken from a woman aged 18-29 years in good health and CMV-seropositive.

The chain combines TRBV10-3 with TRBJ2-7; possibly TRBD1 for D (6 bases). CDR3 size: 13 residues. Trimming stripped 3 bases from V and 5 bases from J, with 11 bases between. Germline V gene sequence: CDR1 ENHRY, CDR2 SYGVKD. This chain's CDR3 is CAISEQGWHEQYF. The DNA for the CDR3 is TGTGCCATCAGTGAACAGGGTTGGCACGAGCAGTACTTC.

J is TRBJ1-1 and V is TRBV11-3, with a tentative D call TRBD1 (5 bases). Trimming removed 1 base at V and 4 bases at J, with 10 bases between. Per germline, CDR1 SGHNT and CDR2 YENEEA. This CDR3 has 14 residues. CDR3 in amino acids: CASSLGRDGTEAFF. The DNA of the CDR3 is TGTGCCAGCAGCTTAGGCAGGGATGGCACTGAAGCTTTCTTT.

CDR3 region: CASSSARLAGGPEQYF. CDR3 in DNA: TGTGCCAGCAGCTCCGCCCGACTAGCGGGGGGGCCCGAGCAGTACTTC. The chain carries TRBV13 and TRBJ2-7; 14 bases line up with TRBD2. The CDR3 runs to 16 residues. Germline CDR1 reads PRHDT; CDR2 reads FYEKMQ (reference sequence). The V gene end was trimmed by 4 bases and the J gene end by 6 bases; junction bases not matched to a gene: 8.

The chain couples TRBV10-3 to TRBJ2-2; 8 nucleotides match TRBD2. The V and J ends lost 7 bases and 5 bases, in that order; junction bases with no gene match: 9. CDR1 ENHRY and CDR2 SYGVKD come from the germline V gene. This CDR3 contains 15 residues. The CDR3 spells CAIMIAGGITGELFF. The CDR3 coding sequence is TGTGCCATCATGATCGCGGGAGGAATTACCGGGGAGCTGTTTTTT.

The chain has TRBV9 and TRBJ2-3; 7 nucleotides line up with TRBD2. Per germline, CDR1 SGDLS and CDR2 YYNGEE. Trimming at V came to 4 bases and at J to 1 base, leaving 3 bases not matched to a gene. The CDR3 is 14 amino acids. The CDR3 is CASSMAGGTDTQYF. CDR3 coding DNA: TGTGCCAGCAGCATGGCGGGGGGCACAGATACGCAGTATTTT.

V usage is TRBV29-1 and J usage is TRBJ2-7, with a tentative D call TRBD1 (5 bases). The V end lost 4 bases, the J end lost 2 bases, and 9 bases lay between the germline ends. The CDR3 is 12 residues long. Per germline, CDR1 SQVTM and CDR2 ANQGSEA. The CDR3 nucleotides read TGCAGCGTTGGTGACAGAGCCTACGAGCAGTACTTC. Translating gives CSVGDRAYEQYF.

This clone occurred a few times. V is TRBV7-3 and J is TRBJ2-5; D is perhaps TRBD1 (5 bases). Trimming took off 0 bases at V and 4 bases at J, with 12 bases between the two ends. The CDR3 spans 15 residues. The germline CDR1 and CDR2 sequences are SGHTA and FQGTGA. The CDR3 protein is CASSLTGQGGETQYF. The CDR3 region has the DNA TGTGCCAGCAGCTTAACTGGCCAGGGTGGAGAGACCCAGTACTTC. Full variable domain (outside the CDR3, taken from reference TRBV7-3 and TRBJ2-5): GAGVSQTPSNKVTEKGKYVELRCDPISGHTALYWYRQSLGQGPEFLIYFQGTGAADDSGLPNDRFFAVRPEGSVSTLKIQRTERGDSAVYLCASSLTGQGGETQYFGPGTRLLVL.

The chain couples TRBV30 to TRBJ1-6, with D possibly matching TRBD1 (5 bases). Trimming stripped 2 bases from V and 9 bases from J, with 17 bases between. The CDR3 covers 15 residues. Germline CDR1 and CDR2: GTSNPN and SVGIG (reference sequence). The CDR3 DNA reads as TGTGCCTGGAGTCGCCGAACAGGTTTAGGTTCACCCCTCCACTTT. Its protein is CAWSRRTGLGSPLHF.

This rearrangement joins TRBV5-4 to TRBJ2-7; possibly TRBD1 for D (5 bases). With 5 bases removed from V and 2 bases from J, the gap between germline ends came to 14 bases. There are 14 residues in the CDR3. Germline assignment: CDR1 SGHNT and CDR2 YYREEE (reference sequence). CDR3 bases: TGTGCCAGCAGTATCGACAGAGAGACCTACGAGCAGTACTTC. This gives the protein CASSIDRETYEQYF.

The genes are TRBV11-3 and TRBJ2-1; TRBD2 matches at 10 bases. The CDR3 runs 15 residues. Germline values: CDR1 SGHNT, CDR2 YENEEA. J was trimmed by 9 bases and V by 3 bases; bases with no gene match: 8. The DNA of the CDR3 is TGTGCCAGCAGCTTCGGACTAGCGGAGGATACTGAGCAGTTCTTC. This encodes CASSFGLAEDTEQFF.

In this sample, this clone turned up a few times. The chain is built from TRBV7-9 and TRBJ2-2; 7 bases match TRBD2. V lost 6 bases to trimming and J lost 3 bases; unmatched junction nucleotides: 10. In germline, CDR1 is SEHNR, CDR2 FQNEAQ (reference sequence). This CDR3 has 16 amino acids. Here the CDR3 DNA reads TGTGCCAGCAGGATAGGGCTAGCGGACTACACCGGGGAGCTGTTTTTT. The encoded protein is CASRIGLADYTGELFF. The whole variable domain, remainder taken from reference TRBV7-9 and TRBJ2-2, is DTGVSQNPRHKITKRGQNVTFRCDPISEHNRLYWYRQTLGQGPEFLTYFQNEAQLEKSRLLSDRFSAERPKGSFSTLEIQRTEQGDSAMYLCASRIGLADYTGELFFGEGSRLTVL.

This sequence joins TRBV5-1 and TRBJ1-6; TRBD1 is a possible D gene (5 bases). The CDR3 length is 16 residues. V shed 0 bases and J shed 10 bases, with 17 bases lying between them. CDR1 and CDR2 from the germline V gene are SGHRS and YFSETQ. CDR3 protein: CASSLGLRDFESPLHF. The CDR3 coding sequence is TGCGCCAGCAGCTTGGGCCTCAGGGATTTTGAGTCACCCCTCCACTTT.

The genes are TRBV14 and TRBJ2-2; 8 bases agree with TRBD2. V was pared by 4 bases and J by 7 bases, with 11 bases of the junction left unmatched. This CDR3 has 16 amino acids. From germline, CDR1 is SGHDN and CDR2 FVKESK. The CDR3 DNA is TGTGCCAGCAGCCCTTGGCGGGAGGTGTTTCACGGGGAGCTGTTTTTT. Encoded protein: CASSPWREVFHGELFF.

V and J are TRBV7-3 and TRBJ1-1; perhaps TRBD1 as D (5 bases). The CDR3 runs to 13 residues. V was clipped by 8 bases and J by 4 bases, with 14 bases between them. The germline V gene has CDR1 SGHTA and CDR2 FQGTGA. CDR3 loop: CASALGGFTEAFF. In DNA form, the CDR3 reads TGTGCCAGCGCGCTGGGGGGGTTCACTGAAGCTTTCTTT.